The rows below give T cell receptor beta chains drawn from one sample of a study of cytomegalovirus exposure and HLA in healthy donors. Data came from immunoSEQ multiplex PCR; TCRdb stores just in-frame clones and leaves some out. The data show roughly 120,000 clones, approximately 78% seen once. Sequencing was performed on PBMCs. These receptors originate from a man aged 40-49 years in good health and CMV-seronegative. CDR3s include the opening cysteine and the closing phenylalanine or tryptophan. The D gene is left open where the match is weak. Clone sizes are given selectively: once, few, many, or a class where the clone is expanded.

>NA|TRBV29-1|NA|TRBJ2-1
TGCAGCGCCGCCTCGGCGGACAATGAGCAGTTCTTC
CSAASADNEQFF
>NA|TRBV4-1|TRBD2|TRBJ2-1
TGCGCCAGCAGCCAAGACCCCCTAGCGGGGAGGGACAATGAGCAGTTCTTC
CASSQDPLAGRDNEQFF
>once|TRBV6-6|TRBD1|TRBJ1-5
TGTGCCAGCACCACGGGACAGATCGACAATCAGCCCCAGCATTTT
CASTTGQIDNQPQHF
>NA|TRBV6-5|TRBD1|TRBJ2-7
TGTGCCAGCAGACCCGGGACAGGAATTTACGAGCAGTACTTC
CASRPGTGIYEQYF
>NA|TRBV5-1|TRBD2|TRBJ2-3
TGCGCCAGCAGGCGAACTAGCGGGTCCAGCACAGATACGCAGTATTTT
CASRRTSGSSTDTQYF
>NA|TRBV18|NA|TRBJ1-4
TGTGCCAGCTCCAATCCTGAGGTTTTCGCAACTAATGAAAAACTGTTTTTT
CASSNPEVFATNEKLFF
>NA|TRBV2|TRBD1|TRBJ1-2
TGTGCCAGCGGACCGGGACAGGCACTTGACTATGGCTACACCTTC
CASGPGQALDYGYTF
>NA|TRBV27|TRBD2|TRBJ2-7
TGTGCCAGCAGTTTAGGGCCGACTAGCGGGAGGGCGGTCGAGCAGTACTTC
CASSLGPTSGRAVEQYF
>NA|TRBV5-8|TRBD2|TRBJ2-5
TGTGCCAGCAATGGCGGGAGCAGTCGGTGGGAGACCCAGTACTTC
CASNGGSSRWETQYF
>NA|TRBV7-9|TRBD2|TRBJ2-2
TGTGCCAGCAGCCAAACCCGGGGGGCCGGGGAGCTGTTTTTT
CASSQTRGAGELFF
>NA|TRBV27|TRBD2|TRBJ2-1
TGTGCCAGCAGCCCTTGGACCGGGACTAGCGGTTACAATGAGCAGTTCTTC
CASSPWTGTSGYNEQFF
>NA|TRBV9|TRBD2|TRBJ2-4
TGTGCCAGCAGCGGAACTAGCGGACGAAACAGTCAGTACTTC
CASSGTSGRNSQYF
>NA|TRBV18|NA|TRBJ1-1
TGTGCCAGCTCACGCAGTCGGGAGACTGAAGCTTTCTTT
CASSRSRETEAFF
>few|TRBV19|NA|TRBJ2-3
TGTGCCAGTAGTACGACAGCCTCTAGCACAGATACGCAGTATTTT
CASSTTASSTDTQYF
>NA|TRBV4-2|TRBD2|TRBJ2-2
TGTGCCAGCAGCCAAGGGACTAGCGGGAGCGGGGCCGGGGAGCTGTTTTTT
CASSQGTSGSGAGELFF
>NA|TRBV7-6|TRBD1|TRBJ2-4
TGTGCCAGCAGCGCAGACAGGGGGGACAGTCAGTACTTC
CASSADRGDSQYF
>NA|TRBV18|NA|TRBJ2-1
TGTGCCAGCTCACCACCTACATGGCAGGGGCCGGACAATGAGCAGTTCTTC
CASSPPTWQGPDNEQFF
>NA|TRBV5-6|NA|TRBJ1-4
TGTGCCAGCAGCTTAAAAATACAGGTAGACGATGAAAAACTGTTTTTT
CASSLKIQVDDEKLFF
>few|TRBV19|NA|TRBJ2-1
TGTGCCAGTAGCGCCTACAATGAGCAGTTCTTC
CASSAYNEQFF
>once|TRBV6-5|NA|TRBJ2-5
TGTGCCCCCCAGGGTGGGGTGGGGGAGACCCAGTACTTC
CAPQGGVGETQYF
>NA|TRBV5-6|NA|TRBJ1-1
TGTGCCAGCAGCCAACAAACAGGTGAAGCTTTCTTT
CASSQQTGEAFF
>NA|TRBV12-5|NA|TRBJ1-5
TGTGCTAGTGGTTTGGTACTCGGAGTCAATCAGCCCCAGCATTTT
CASGLVLGVNQPQHF
>NA|TRBV5-1|NA|TRBJ2-7
TGCGCCAGCAGGCAGGATGCCTACGAGCAGTACTTC
CASRQDAYEQYF
>NA|TRBV5-1|TRBD2|TRBJ2-1
TGCGCCAGCAGCCTGGGAGGGTCCTACAATGAGCAGTTCTTC
CASSLGGSYNEQFF
>few|TRBV29-1|NA|TRBJ1-3
TGCAGCGTTGAGGGGACTCGCGGAAACACCATATATTTT
CSVEGTRGNTIYF
>NA|TRBV5-4|NA|TRBJ2-7
TGTGCCAGCAGCCCCGCCCAGGGGCCCCTATCATACGAGCAGTACTTC
CASSPAQGPLSYEQYF
>NA|TRBV29-1|TRBD2|TRBJ2-3
TGCAGCGTTCGGCGGGGGAGTGAAAGGACAGATACGCAGTATTTT
CSVRRGSERTDTQYF
>NA|TRBV5-6|NA|TRBJ1-1
TGTGCCAGCAGCGGAACAGGGAGGAACACTGAAGCTTTCTTT
CASSGTGRNTEAFF
>NA|TRBV4-2|TRBD2|TRBJ2-1
TGTGCCAGCAGCCAAGATGGGACTAGCGGATACAATGAGCAGTTCTTC
CASSQDGTSGYNEQFF
>NA|TRBV6-1|NA|TRBJ1-2
TGTGCCAGCAGTGAAAGGGGGAGGGATGGCTACACCTTC
CASSERGRDGYTF
>NA|TRBV19|NA|TRBJ2-4
TGTGCCAGTAGTATGGATCCTGGTTGGGGGGTTGGAAACATTCAGTACTTC
CASSMDPGWGVGNIQYF
>NA|TRBV30|NA|TRBJ1-4
TGTGCCTGGACGGGCGGGGCTAATGAAAAACTGTTTTTT
CAWTGGANEKLFF
>NA|TRBV5-1|NA|TRBJ1-2
TGCGCCAGCAGCTTGGCCTCCGACTCAGGGTTGGGTTATGGCTACACCTTC
CASSLASDSGLGYGYTF
>few|TRBV18|NA|TRBJ2-5
TGTGCCAGCTCCCGTGGAGAGCGCGAGACCCAGTACTTC
CASSRGERETQYF
>NA|TRBV9|NA|TRBJ2-3
TGTGCCAGCAGCGTAGGGCTAGCGACAGATACGCAGTATTTT
CASSVGLATDTQYF
>NA|TRBV28|NA|TRBJ1-1
TGTGCCAGCAGTCCCCCTCCACGTGCGGCCACTGAAGCTTTCTTT
CASSPPPRAATEAFF
>once|TRBV5-8|TRBD1|TRBJ2-2
TGTGCCAGCAGCGGACAGGGGAACACCGGGGAGCTGTTTTTT
CASSGQGNTGELFF
>NA|TRBV27|NA|TRBJ1-5
TGTGCCAGCAGACCCCAGGGAAGTCAGCCCCAGCATTTT
CASRPQGSQPQHF
>few|TRBV19|NA|TRBJ1-2
TGTGCCAGTAGTTACTCCAGGAACGATGGCTACACCTTC
CASSYSRNDGYTF
>NA|TRBV6-5|NA|TRBJ1-1
TGTGCCAGCAGTTACTCGAATTTGAGGATTGACACTGAAGCTTTCTTT
CASSYSNLRIDTEAFF
>NA|TRBV6-5|NA|TRBJ1-2
TGTGCCAGCAGCCGGGGGAACGCTGGCTACACCTTC
CASSRGNAGYTF
>NA|TRBV27|NA|TRBJ2-3
TGTGCCAGCAGTTTAGGTGTCTACCACACAGATACGCAGTATTTT
CASSLGVYHTDTQYF
>NA|TRBV27|NA|TRBJ1-4
TGTGCCAGCACCATGCGGGGGGGTGAAAAACTGTTTTTT
CASTMRGGEKLFF
>NA|TRBV9|NA|TRBJ2-7
TGTGCCAGCAGCAGATTATCAGGGTCCTCCTACGAGCAGTACTTC
CASSRLSGSSYEQYF
>NA|TRBV19|TRBD1|TRBJ2-7
TGTGCCAGTATGGCCGGACAGGCTTCGTACGAGCAGTACTTC
CASMAGQASYEQYF